Listed here is a single TCR beta chain. From blood CD8+ and CD4+ T cells, TCR beta sequences were generated. The record originates from a study of CD8 T cells in Susac syndrome. Reverse transcription of roughly 0.5 to 1 ug RNA was performed with random hexamers. Via MiXCR, TCRdb re-called the immunoSEQ multiplex PCR reads, giving one row per CDR3 protein. The sample records approximately 120,000 distinct CDR3 sequences, about 93% being singletons. Sequencing input: CD4+ T cells from PBMCs. The clonotype originates from a human donor in good health.

The CDR3 protein is CSAAVTGITDTQYF. The CDR3 region has the DNA TGCAGTGCGGCCGTCACAGGGATCACAGATACGCAGTATTTT. The chain links TRBV20-1 to TRBJ2-3, with D perhaps TRBD1 (6 bases). The CDR3 is made up of 14 amino acids. Germline V gene sequence: CDR1 DFQATT, CDR2 SNEGSKA (reference sequence). Trimming left V 6 bases short and J 2 bases short, with 15 bases between.